This is a list of T cell receptor beta chains from one sample in a study of shared T cell receptors in the human thymus. The method was immunoSEQ multiplex PCR; TCRdb's version includes in-frame clones alone and lacks a portion of them. Here the sample spans roughly 560,000 clones, approximately 80% being singletons. This sample was also put to use in a study of human thymus T cells.

Sequencing was performed on thymocytes. The receptor source for this set is a boy under three years old with a congenital heart defect. CDR3s include the opening cysteine and the closing phenylalanine or tryptophan. D genes are given only for firm matches. The size field is filled for only some rows; it gives once, few, many or a size class.

TRBD2	TRBV4-3	TRBJ2-3	.	TGCGCCAGCAGGGCTAGCGGGATGGCAGATACGCAGTATTTT	CASRASGMADTQYF
.	TRBV7-8	TRBJ2-1	.	TGTGCCAGCAGCGGGGCTCAGGGGCCCGTGGATGAGCAGTTCTTC	CASSGAQGPVDEQFF
TRBD2	TRBV5-4	TRBJ2-3	.	TGTGCCAGCAGCTTGGCTTCTCTAGCGGGAACAGATACGCAGTATTTT	CASSLASLAGTDTQYF
.	TRBV20-1	TRBJ1-2	.	TGCAGTGCCAAGAGTGGTGGCTACACCTTC	CSAKSGGYTF
.	TRBV4-1	TRBJ2-1	.	TGCGCCAGCAGCCAAAGAGAAGGGAGGTCCTACAATGAGCAGTTCTTC	CASSQREGRSYNEQFF
TRBD2	TRBV9	TRBJ2-7	.	TGTGCCAGCAGCCAGGGACTAGCCTCCTCCTACGAGCAGTACTTC	CASSQGLASSYEQYF
.	TRBV11-3	TRBJ2-3	.	TGTGCCAGCAGCTCCCGGACTAAGGATGAGGCAGATACGCAGTATTTT	CASSSRTKDEADTQYF
.	TRBV5-6	TRBJ1-2	.	TGTGCCAGCTCCAGGGAAGGACTAGAGGATGGCTACACCTTC	CASSREGLEDGYTF
.	TRBV6-6	TRBJ1-1	few	TGTGCCAGGCGGGGAGCTTTCTTT	CARRGAFF
TRBD2	TRBV27	TRBJ2-1	.	TGTGCCAGCAGTTTCCTAGCGGGAGGGACTGAGCAGTTCTTC	CASSFLAGGTEQFF
.	TRBV11-2	TRBJ1-3	.	TGTGCCAGCAGCTTAGGGGGGGGGACTGGAAACACCATATATTTT	CASSLGGGTGNTIYF
.	TRBV11-2	TRBJ2-7	.	TGTGCCAGCAGCCAGGGGAGGGGGCAGTACTTC	CASSQGRGQYF
.	TRBV4-3	TRBJ2-7	.	TGCGCCAGCAGCCAAGAATGTTGGAGCAGCTCCTACGGGCAGTACTTC	CASSQECWSSSYGQYF
.	TRBV9	TRBJ2-1	.	TGTGCCAGCAGCCTCCGGGAGAGTTTTGAGCAGTTCTTC	CASSLRESFEQFF
TRBD1	TRBV25-1	TRBJ1-3	.	TGTGCCAGCAGTATAAGGGGGCGAGGTGGAAACACCATATATTTT	CASSIRGRGGNTIYF
TRBD2	TRBV5-6	TRBJ2-7	.	TGTGCCAGCAGACTAGGACTAGCGGCTAGTGACGAGCAGTACTTC	CASRLGLAASDEQYF